This TCR beta chain originates from a study of cytomegalovirus exposure and HLA in healthy donors. Broader study findings: Most TCR sequences showed up rarely, but some public TCRs showed up in many donors. Clonal expansion was found to be greater in HLA-associated TCR beta chains than in equally common others in a later analysis. HLA alleles were associated with fewer than 20,000 TCR beta sequences in a later analysis at 0.05 false discovery rate.

13 Jbeta primers and 60 Vbeta primers were used for the PCR. TCRdb's table, derived via immunoSEQ multiplex PCR, lists solely in-frame clones and lacks some. The table has about 120,000 clones, over 65% seen once; the top ten hold around 3%. Nominally healthy donors were sampled, though unrecorded immune exposures were likely. CDR3 length equals 14 residues. The V end lost 6 bases, the J end lost 7 bases, and 19 bases lay between the germline ends. The germline V gene has CDR1 SGHNT and CDR2 YYREEE (reference sequence). Notes on this clone: No antigen is known for it.

The chain links TRBV5-4 to TRBJ1-1; D perhaps matches TRBD1 (5 bases). The origin of this receptor is a woman in her thirties or forties in good health and CMV-seropositive. Specimen: PBMCs. The CDR3 DNA sequence: TGTGCCAGCACCACCAGGACGGACACAGGTGAAGCTTTCTTT. Protein: CASTTRTDTGEAFF. Using reference TRBV5-4 and TRBJ1-1 for the parts outside the CDR3, the full variable domain is ETGVTQSPTHLIKTRGQQVTLRCSSQSGHNTVSWYQQALGQGPQFIFQYYREEENGRGNFPPRFSGLQFPNYSSELNVNALELDDSALYLCASTTRTDTGEAFFGQGTRLTVV.